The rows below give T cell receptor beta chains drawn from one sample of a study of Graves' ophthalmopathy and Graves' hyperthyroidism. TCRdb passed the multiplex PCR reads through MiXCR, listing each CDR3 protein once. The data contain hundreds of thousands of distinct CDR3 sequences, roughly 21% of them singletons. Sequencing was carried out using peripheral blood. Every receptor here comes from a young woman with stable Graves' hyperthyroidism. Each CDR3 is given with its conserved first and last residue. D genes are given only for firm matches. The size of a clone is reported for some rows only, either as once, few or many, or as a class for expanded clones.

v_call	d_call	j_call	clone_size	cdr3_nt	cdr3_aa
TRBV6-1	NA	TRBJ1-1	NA	TGTGCCAGCAGTGTGCTCTCGGGGGACGCTGAAGCTTTCTTT	CASSVLSGDAEAFF
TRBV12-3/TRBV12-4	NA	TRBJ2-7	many	TGTGCCAGCAGCTACAGTGACTACGAGCAGTACTTC	CASSYSDYEQYF
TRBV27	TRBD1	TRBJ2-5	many	TGTGCCAGCAGAAAACAGACAGGGCCCCAAGAGACCCAGTACTTC	CASRKQTGPQETQYF
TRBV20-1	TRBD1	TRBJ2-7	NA	TGCAGTGCCGCGACAGGGGGCTCCTACGAGCAGTACTTC	CSAATGGSYEQYF
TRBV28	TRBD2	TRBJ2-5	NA	TGTGCCAGCAGTTTAGGGAGCGGGAGGTACCAAGAGACCCAGTACTTC	CASSLGSGRYQETQYF
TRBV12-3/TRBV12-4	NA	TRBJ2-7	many	TGTGCCAGCAGTTTTGGTGAAGGGTTAGGCGAGCAGTACTTC	CASSFGEGLGEQYF
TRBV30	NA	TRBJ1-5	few	TGTGCCTGGAGTCGGGACATCAATCAGCCCCAGCATTTT	CAWSRDINQPQHF
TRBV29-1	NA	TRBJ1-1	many	TGCAGCGTTACGGGCCGGGGCACTGAAGCTTTCTTT	CSVTGRGTEAFF
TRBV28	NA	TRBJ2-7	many	TGTGCCAGCAGTTTAAGGGGGGCCTACGAGCAGTACTTC	CASSLRGAYEQYF
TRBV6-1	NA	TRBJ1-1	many	TGTGCCAGCAGTGAAAGAGTAGGGGGGACTGAAGCTTTCTTT	CASSERVGGTEAFF
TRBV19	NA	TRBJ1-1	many	TGTGCCAGTAGTAAAACGTGGGACACTGAAGCTTTCTTT	CASSKTWDTEAFF
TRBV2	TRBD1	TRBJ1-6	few	TGTGCCAGCACCCCGGGACAGGGTAATTCAGCCCTCCACTTT	CASTPGQGNSALHF
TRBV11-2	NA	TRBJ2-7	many	TGTGCCAGCAGCAACCCACCCCACCGACTAGCCTACGAGCAGTACTTC	CASSNPPHRLAYEQYF
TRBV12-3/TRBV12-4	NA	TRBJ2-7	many	TGTGCCAGCAGTTTAAGTCCCATAACCTACGAGCAGTACTTC	CASSLSPITYEQYF